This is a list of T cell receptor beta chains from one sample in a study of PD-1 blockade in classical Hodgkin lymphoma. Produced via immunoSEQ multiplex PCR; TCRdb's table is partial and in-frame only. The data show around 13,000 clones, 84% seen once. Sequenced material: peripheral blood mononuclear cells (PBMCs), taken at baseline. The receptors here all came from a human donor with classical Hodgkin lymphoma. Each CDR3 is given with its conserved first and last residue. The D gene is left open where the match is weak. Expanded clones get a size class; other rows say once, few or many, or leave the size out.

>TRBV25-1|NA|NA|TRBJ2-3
CASSELYGADTQYF
TGTGCCAGCAGTGAACTGTACGGAGCTGATACGCAGTATTTT
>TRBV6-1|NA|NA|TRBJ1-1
CASSWKGRENTEAFF
TGTGCCAGCAGCTGGAAGGGGCGGGAGAACACTGAAGCTTTCTTT
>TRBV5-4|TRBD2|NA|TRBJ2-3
CASSLRLAGVPTDTQYF
TGTGCCAGCAGCTTAAGACTAGCGGGGGTTCCCACAGATACGCAGTATTTT
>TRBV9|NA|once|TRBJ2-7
CASSVDYGYEQYF
TGTGCCAGCAGCGTCGACTACGGCTACGAGCAGTACTTC
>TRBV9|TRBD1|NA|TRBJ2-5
CASSVGVRGTKQETQYF
TGTGCCAGCAGCGTAGGGGTCAGGGGGACAAAACAAGAGACCCAGTACTTC
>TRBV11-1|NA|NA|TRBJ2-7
CASSLSDSSYEQYF
TGTGCCAGCAGCTTATCGGACAGCTCCTACGAGCAGTACTTC
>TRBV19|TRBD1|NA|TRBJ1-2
CVSGGQSNYGYTF
TGTGTCAGTGGGGGACAGAGTAACTATGGCTACACCTTC
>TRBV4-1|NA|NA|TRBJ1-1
CASSHTRAPAIAFF
TGCGCCAGCAGCCATACCAGGGCTCCCGCGATAGCTTTCTTT
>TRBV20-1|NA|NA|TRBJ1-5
CSARRGEAQHF
TGCAGTGCTAGAAGGGGGGAAGCCCAGCATTTT
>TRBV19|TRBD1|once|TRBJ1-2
CASSISGTGFGYTF
TGTGCCAGTAGTATATCCGGGACAGGGTTCGGCTACACCTTC